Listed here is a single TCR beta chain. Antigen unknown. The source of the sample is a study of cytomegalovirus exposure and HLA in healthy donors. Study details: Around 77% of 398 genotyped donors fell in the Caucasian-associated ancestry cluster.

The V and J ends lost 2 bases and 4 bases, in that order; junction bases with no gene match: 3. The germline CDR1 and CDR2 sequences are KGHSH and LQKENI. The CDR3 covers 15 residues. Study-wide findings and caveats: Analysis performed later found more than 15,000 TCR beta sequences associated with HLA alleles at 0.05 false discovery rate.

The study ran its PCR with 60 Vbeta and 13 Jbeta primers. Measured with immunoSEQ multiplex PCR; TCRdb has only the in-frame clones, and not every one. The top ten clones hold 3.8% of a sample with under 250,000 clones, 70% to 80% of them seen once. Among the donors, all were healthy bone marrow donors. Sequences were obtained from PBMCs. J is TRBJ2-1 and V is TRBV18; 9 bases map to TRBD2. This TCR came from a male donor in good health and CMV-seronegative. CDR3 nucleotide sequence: TGTGCCAGCTCACCAGGACTAGCGAAGTACAATGAGCAGTTCTTC. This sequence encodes CASSPGLAKYNEQFF.